These 27 T cell receptor beta chains came from one sample sequenced in a study of T cell repertoires in cytomegalovirus infection (dated by TCRdb to between 2018 and 2021). These receptors have no identified antigens. What this sample's treatment or condition label stands for: in vitro stimulation with specific CMV peptide epitopes to enrich CMV-specific T cells. The sample was run on an Illumina HiSeq 1500. TCRdb took the public reads, trimmed them with fastp at Q25, ran MiXCR for clone calling and kept in-frame beta chains. Rows with one shared CDR3 protein collapse into an entry with the most common genes and DNA. Counted in this sample were roughly 350,000 distinct CDR3 sequences; roughly 34% of them appeared once. Roughly 13% of the sample goes to the ten largest clones. Material: cultured PBMCs, obtained from culture after CMV antigen stimulation. These receptors all come from a human donor in good health (CMV status not recorded). Some clones in this sample may be carry-over from other donors' samples.

This clonotype has more than one count but fewer than ten. The V gene is TRBV11-3, the J gene TRBJ1-2; possibly TRBD1 for D (6 bases). This CDR3 region has 15 residues. Trimming took 2 bases from V and 7 from J, leaving 17 bases between them. Looked up from germline, CDR1 is SGHNT and CDR2 is YENEEA. CDR3 residues: CASSLPGRGTGGYTF. The CDR3 bases are TGTGCCAGCAGCTTACCGGGCAGGGGTACCGGTGGCTACACCTTC.

This clonotype was recorded at least ten times. The chain uses TRBV5-1 and TRBJ2-3; weak D call: TRBD2 (5 bases). The CDR3 has 14 amino acids. V lost 4 bases to trimming and J lost 6 bases, with 15 bases between them. Germline V gene lookup returns CDR1 SGHRS and CDR2 YFSETQ. The CDR3 DNA reads TGCGCCAGCAGCCCCTTAGCGACACCGGATACGCAGTATTTT. It specifies CASSPLATPDTQYF.

This chain uses TRBV7-2 with TRBJ2-7, with 8 bases identical to TRBD2. The CDR3 length is 16 residues. The V gene's germline CDR1 is SGHTA and CDR2 FQGNSA. V shed 2 bases, J shed 2 bases, and the junction held 8 bases outside the gene matches. The CDR3 DNA reads TGTGCCAGCAGCTTAAATTCCGTTAGCGGGGCCTACGAGCAGTACGTC. It specifies CASSLNSVSGAYEQYV.

This sequence joins TRBV7-8 and TRBJ2-7, with TRBD2 matching over 10 bases. CDR1 SGHVS and CDR2 FQNEAQ come from the germline V gene. The CDR3 runs 15 residues. J gave up 3 bases and V 1 base, and 3 bases lay outside the gene matches. The CDR3 DNA reads as TGTGCCAGCAGCTTAGTACTAGCGGGAATCTACGAGCAGTACTTC. It yields the protein CASSLVLAGIYEQYF. The complete variable domain, with remaining parts taken from reference TRBV7-8 and TRBJ2-7, reads GAGVSQSPRYKVAKRGQDVALRCDPISGHVSLFWYQQALGQGPEFLTYFQNEAQLDKSGLPSDRFFAERPEGSVSTLKIQRTQQEDSAVYLCASSLVLAGIYEQYFGPGTRLTVT.

The rearrangement joins TRBV4-2 to TRBJ1-1; D remains unclear. Germline V gene sequence: CDR1 LGHNA, CDR2 YNFKEQ. There are 16 residues in the CDR3. Deletions cut 1 base from V and 1 base from J, with 13 bases between. The CDR3 DNA is TGTGCCAGCAGCCAAGGGGTGGCCATATCGAACACTGAAGCTTTCTTT. Translation gives CASSQGVAISNTEAFF.

The sample holds many counts of this clonotype. The CDR3 coding sequence is TGTGCCAGCTCATTCGGGGGGGGGCAGGGGACTGAAGCTTTCTTT. It specifies CASSFGGGQGTEAFF. This chain connects TRBV7-6 to TRBJ1-1, with D possibly being TRBD1 (6 bases). The germline gives CDR1 SGHVS, CDR2 FNYEAQ. V was shortened by 8 bases and J by 5 bases, with 21 bases between the two germline ends. The CDR3 consists of 15 residues.

This clonotype was observed a handful of times. The genes are TRBV7-9 and TRBJ2-7; no reliable D call. CDR3 length: 13 amino acids. Per germline, CDR1 SEHNR and CDR2 FQNEAQ (reference sequence). V lost 2 bases and J 6 bases, leaving 11 bases between the germline ends. Here the CDR3 reads CASSLQERVEQYF. CDR3 bases: TGTGCCAGCAGCTTACAGGAAAGGGTCGAGCAGTACTTC.

This clonotype is a singleton in its sample. The chain couples TRBV20-1 to TRBJ1-5; 8 bases fit TRBD1. Germline V gene lookup returns CDR1 DFQATT and CDR2 SNEGSKA (reference sequence). The V and J ends lost 4 bases and 1 base, in that order; junction bases with no gene match: 6. The CDR3 has 15 residues. The CDR3 loop reads CSAKDRGGSNQPQHF. CDR3 nucleotide sequence: TGCAGTGCTAAAGACAGGGGTGGGAGCAATCAGCCCCAGCATTTT.

The chain is built from TRBV7-8 and TRBJ2-3; D is undetermined. The CDR3 has 12 amino acids. With 6 bases removed from V and 5 bases from J, the gap between germline ends came to 9 bases. In germline, CDR1 is SGHVS, CDR2 FQNEAQ. The CDR3 DNA is TGTGCCAGCAGTCGACGTGGAGATACGCAGTATTTT. Protein sequence: CASSRRGDTQYF.

This chain joins TRBV29-1 and TRBJ1-2, with D perhaps matching TRBD1 (5 bases). Trimming took 5 bases from V and 8 from J, leaving 15 bases between them. This CDR3 has 12 residues. Germline loops: CDR1 SQVTM, CDR2 ANQGSEA. The CDR3 region has the DNA TGCAGCGTTAATTCCGGGAGGGGAGGCTACACCTTC. Translated: CSVNSGRGGYTF.

The V and J genes are TRBV28 and TRBJ1-2; D not resolved. V lost 3 bases and J lost 8, with 10 bases in between. Germline-derived CDR1 and CDR2 are MDHEN and SYDVKM. The CDR3 is 12 amino acids. CDR3 nucleotide sequence: TGTGCCAGCAGTTTGACCCTGAGAGGCTACACCTTC. Encoded protein: CASSLTLRGYTF.

V gene TRBV7-3 combines with J gene TRBJ2-1, with 7 bases identical to TRBD2. Unmatched junction bases numbered 11, after V lost 5 bases and J lost 7 bases. The CDR3 length is 15 residues. CDR1 is SGHTA, CDR2 FQGTGA, per germline. The CDR3 reads CASSPLSGIANEQFF. DNA for the CDR3: TGTGCCAGCAGCCCCCTGAGCGGGATAGCGAATGAGCAGTTCTTC.

V gene TRBV12-5 combines with J gene TRBJ1-5, with 7 bases lining up with TRBD1. V shed 4 bases and J 3 bases; nucleotides not matched to a gene: 3. This CDR3 region has 14 residues. The germline V gene encodes CDR1 LGHNT and CDR2 FRNRAP. The DNA for the CDR3 is TGTGCTAGTGGTTGGACAGGTCACAATCAGCCCCAGCATTTT. Protein sequence: CASGWTGHNQPQHF.

The chain recombines TRBV12-3 or TRBV12-4 with TRBJ2-7, with TRBD1 identical over 10 bases. The CDR3 contains 16 residues. V shed 3 bases, J shed 0 bases, and the junction held 5 bases outside the gene matches. The CDR3 DNA reads TGTGCCAGCAGTTTCGGTTGGGACAGGGGCTCCTACGAGCAGTACTTC. This encodes CASSFGWDRGSYEQYF.

This clonotype was recorded a few times. This chain links TRBV7-9 with TRBJ2-1, with 8 bases matching TRBD2. V lost 7 bases, J lost 3 bases, and 11 bases stayed unmatched. Germline CDR1 reads SEHNR; CDR2 reads FQNEAQ (reference sequence). The CDR3 spans 16 residues. This CDR3 is CASKPRGLGDYNEQFF. CDR3 bases: TGTGCCAGCAAGCCCCGGGGACTAGGGGACTACAATGAGCAGTTCTTC.

This clonotype was seen a few times. V and J are TRBV6-2 or TRBV6-3 and TRBJ2-7, with 10 bases lining up with TRBD2. The J segment lost 4 bases and the V segment lost 6 bases, leaving 6 bases of the junction unmatched. Germline CDR1 MNHEY, CDR2 SVGEGT. This CDR3 spans 14 amino acids. CDR3 loop: CASRPAGGSYEQYF. In DNA, the CDR3 is TGTGCCAGCAGGCCAGCGGGAGGGAGTTACGAGCAGTACTTC.

The V and J genes are TRBV4-3 and TRBJ2-1; 9 nucleotides agree with TRBD2. This CDR3 is built from 16 residues. Unmatched junction bases numbered 4, after V lost 0 bases and J lost 4 bases. Germline loops: CDR1 LGHNA, CDR2 YSLEER. This CDR3 reads CASSQDRLAAYNEQFF. CDR3 DNA sequence: TGCGCCAGCAGCCAAGATAGACTAGCGGCATACAATGAGCAGTTCTTC.

This clonotype was observed a few times. V is TRBV19 and J is TRBJ1-3, with D perhaps matching TRBD1 (5 bases). Germline CDR1 and CDR2: LNHDA and SQIVND (reference sequence). This CDR3 is 15 amino acids long. V shed 7 bases and J shed 3 bases, with 16 bases lying between them. The CDR3 reads CASNGREIYGNTIYF. DNA of the CDR3: TGTGCCAGTAATGGCAGGGAAATTTATGGAAACACCATATATTTT.

This clonotype was counted ten times or more. V is TRBV7-2 and J is TRBJ2-1; D gene ambiguous. V gave up 6 bases and J gave up 1 base, with 10 bases separating them. CDR1 and CDR2 from the germline V gene are SGHTA and FQGNSA. The CDR3 runs 14 residues. The CDR3 bases are TGTGCCAGCAGTAGCATGGGGTCCTACAATGAGCAGTTCTTC. The encoded protein is CASSSMGSYNEQFF.

The J gene is TRBJ2-1, the V gene TRBV11-2, with TRBD2 matching over 8 bases. Unmatched junction bases numbered 12, after V lost 5 bases and J lost 6 bases. The germline V gene encodes CDR1 SGHAT and CDR2 FQNNGV. The CDR3 sequence is 16 residues long. CDR3 region: CASSAELAAGINEQFF. The CDR3 DNA is TGTGCCAGCAGCGCCGAACTAGCGGCCGGTATCAATGAGCAGTTCTTC.

V is TRBV7-8 and J is TRBJ2-7; D not resolved. This CDR3 contains 12 residues. From germline, CDR1 is SGHVS and CDR2 FQNEAQ. Trimming removed 3 bases from V and 2 bases from J, with 5 bases in between. For the CDR3, the DNA is TGTGCCAGCAGCTTCCAAACCTACGAGCAGTACTTC. Translation: CASSFQTYEQYF. The full variable domain, its missing parts supplied by reference TRBV7-8 and TRBJ2-7, is GAGVSQSPRYKVAKRGQDVALRCDPISGHVSLFWYQQALGQGPEFLTYFQNEAQLDKSGLPSDRFFAERPEGSVSTLKIQRTQQEDSAVYLCASSFQTYEQYFGPGTRLTVT.

There are a few counts of this clonotype. The chain joins TRBV20-1 to TRBJ1-2; D is uncertain. V gave up 4 bases and J gave up 4 bases, with 10 bases separating them. The CDR3 is 12 amino acids. Germline CDR1 is DFQATT and CDR2 is SNEGSKA (reference sequence). The CDR3 DNA reads as TGCAGTGCTATCGACGGCCTCTATGGCTACACCTTC. Protein sequence: CSAIDGLYGYTF.

This rearrangement joins TRBV7-2 to TRBJ1-5; D is possibly TRBD1 (6 bases). The V end was cut by 2 bases, the J end by 5 bases, with 13 bases between. The CDR3 is 15 amino acids. Per germline, CDR1 SGHTA and CDR2 FQGNSA. CDR3 DNA: TGTGCCAGCAGCTTATGGTCAGGGGCCTATCAGCCCCAGCATTTT. Amino acid sequence: CASSLWSGAYQPQHF.

This chain connects TRBV3-1 to TRBJ2-3, with 13 bases lining up with TRBD2. The CDR3 has 15 residues. V shed 6 bases and J 4 bases; nucleotides not matched to a gene: 4. Germline CDR1 and CDR2: LGHDT and YNNKEL (reference sequence). This chain's CDR3 is CASSLLAGGSDTQYF. In DNA form, the CDR3 reads TGTGCCAGCAGTCTACTAGCGGGAGGGTCAGATACGCAGTATTTT.

Only a few counts were recorded for this clonotype. The CDR3 here is CASSPQRGTEGNEQFF. As DNA, the CDR3 is TGTGCCAGCAGCCCGCAACGAGGGACAGAGGGGAATGAGCAGTTCTTC. This chain uses TRBV7-9 with TRBJ2-1, with TRBD1 matching over 7 bases. With V trimmed by 5 bases and J by 7 bases, 14 bases remained unmatched. Germline V gene lookup returns CDR1 SEHNR and CDR2 FQNEAQ (reference sequence). The CDR3 contains 16 residues.

This clonotype has more than one count but fewer than ten. The CDR3 sequence is CASSYSSEIAKNIQYF. In nucleotides, the CDR3 is TGTGCCAGCAGTTATTCCAGCGAGATAGCCAAAAACATTCAGTACTTC. The chain joins TRBV6-2 or TRBV6-3 to TRBJ2-4, with D uncertain. Trimming shortened V by 3 bases and J by 0 bases, and 12 bases separated the two germline ends. Germline CDR1 reads MNHEY; CDR2 reads SVGEGT. There are 16 residues in the CDR3.

This clonotype was recorded at least ten times. CDR3 in DNA: TGTGCCAGCAGCTCGGACAGGGACCAGCCCCAGCATTTT. It yields the protein CASSSDRDQPQHF. The chain uses TRBV7-2 and TRBJ1-5; 8 nucleotides match TRBD1. From germline, CDR1 is SGHTA and CDR2 FQGNSA. This CDR3 spans 13 amino acids. After removal of 4 bases from V and 7 bases from J, the junction contained 3 bases not matched to a gene.